This is a list of T cell receptor beta chains from one sample in a study of blood T cell repertoires in COVID-19. The protocol was immunoSEQ multiplex PCR, while the TCRdb copy is restricted to in-frame clones and leaves out a portion. The table has approximately 300,000 clones, roughly 90% seen once. Sequencing was carried out using PBMCs or T cells enriched from blood (not recorded which). These receptors all come from a woman aged 25 to 39 who had been exposed to COVID-19. The CDR3 runs from the conserved cysteine through the conserved F or W. Fields, in order: J gene, V gene, CDR3 protein.

TRBJ1-1	TRBV12-3/TRBV12-4	CASRLLAYTEAFF
TRBJ1-2	TRBV7-9	CASSSTGQSIYGYTF
TRBJ1-5	TRBV4-1	CASSRRDRESNQPQHF
TRBJ1-5	TRBV7-3	CASSLTLNQPQHF
TRBJ1-1	TRBV4-3	CASSQVGAGRGITEAFF
TRBJ2-7	TRBV2	CASSGRTGLHEQYF
TRBJ2-1	TRBV19	CATHGAEEGTSPYNEQFF
TRBJ1-1	TRBV9	CASSVAGGDTEAFF
TRBJ2-3	TRBV5-6	CASSRQQGTDTQYF
TRBJ2-7	TRBV4-1	CASSQEVTGGPYEQYF
TRBJ2-5	TRBV7-6	CASSLGQGVIQKTQYF
TRBJ2-1	TRBV6-2/TRBV6-3	CASSYSMAGGSYEQFF
TRBJ1-4	TRBV9	CASSGFPGSNEKLFF
TRBJ1-2	TRBV6-1	CASSERIEGYGYTF
TRBJ2-5	TRBV3-1/TRBV3-2	CASSPLAGGSLETQYF
TRBJ2-2	TRBV9	CASSAPVSTGELFF
TRBJ2-2	TRBV25-1	CASSGLGGGELFF
TRBJ1-1	TRBV25-1	CASSESGSLNTEAFF
TRBJ2-7	TRBV6-5	CASRPGTTYEQYF
TRBJ1-1	TRBV7-9	CASSLMRGTEAFF
TRBJ1-2	TRBV5-1	CASSTRGRNNYGYTF
TRBJ2-7	TRBV7-9	CASNIAGGPYEQYF
TRBJ1-2	TRBV10-3	CAISPQRGPNYGYTF
TRBJ1-2	TRBV6-5	CASSYFTAWGYTF
TRBJ1-2	TRBV6-6	CASTRQNYGYTF
TRBJ1-5	TRBV24-1	CATSDLNRQGIDPSNQPQHF
TRBJ1-1	TRBV4-2	CASSQVRGSNTEAFF
TRBJ2-1	TRBV2	CASSAASGAYNEQFF
TRBJ1-3	TRBV2	CASRQTGSGNTIYF
TRBJ1-6	TRBV4-2	CASSQGQTNSPLHF
TRBJ2-2	TRBV5-1	CASRQGVGELFF
TRBJ2-7	TRBV9	CATPPRLAGEQYF
TRBJ1-3	TRBV5-1	CASSLEGSNTIYF
TRBJ2-1	TRBV5-4	CASSQRVTYNEQFF
TRBJ2-6	TRBV7-2	CASSLVASGANVLTF
TRBJ1-6	TRBV30	CAWTLRGQTYSPLHF
TRBJ2-3	TRBV7-9	CASSFGGSTDTQYF
TRBJ2-2	TRBV3-1/TRBV3-2	CASSPDSGGELFF
TRBJ1-2	TRBV12-3/TRBV12-4	CASRVVGDYGYTF
TRBJ2-7	TRBV13	CASSFEGGAPEQYF
TRBJ1-4	TRBV29-1	CSTKDMTNEKLFF
TRBJ2-7	TRBV3-1/TRBV3-2	CASSQAGTAYEQYF
TRBJ2-1	TRBV27	CASSGGDRTYNEQFF
TRBJ1-1	TRBV12-5	CASGLVVGHYTEAFF
TRBJ2-7	TRBV6-2/TRBV6-3	CASSRRLAGGTTAEQYF
TRBJ1-1	TRBV9	CASSVQGRNTEAFF
TRBJ2-7	TRBV3-1/TRBV3-2	CASSQGIGSGGRYEQYF
TRBJ1-2	TRBV5-1	CASSLRGAEGYTF